This TCR beta chain was identified during a study of cytomegalovirus exposure and HLA in healthy donors. A multiplex PCR was run with 60 Vbeta primers and 13 Jbeta primers. Using immunoSEQ multiplex PCR, the repertoire was profiled, and TCRdb retains in-frame clones only, with some absent. This sample yields 150,000 to 200,000 clones, of which 76% are seen a single time; 1.3% to 1.5% belongs to the top ten. This clone came up once. The V and J ends lost 5 bases and 3 bases, in that order; junction bases with no gene match: 5. Germline loops: CDR1 LNHDA, CDR2 SQIVND (reference sequence). This CDR3 region has 15 residues.

The sequence was obtained from a man aged 55-75 years in good health and CMV-seronegative. Sequencing used PBMCs. This chain links TRBV19 with TRBJ2-2; TRBD1 matches at 8 bases. DNA for the CDR3: TGTGCCAGTAGTCCGAGACAGGGGCACACCGGGGAGCTGTTTTTT. This gives the protein CASSPRQGHTGELFF.